These 22 T cell receptor beta chains were all obtained from the same sample, sequenced in a study of shared clonotypes between healthy human individuals. Naivety among CD8 cells was defined by CD45RO negativity and positive CCR7 selection, thereby excluding terminally differentiated effector memory CD45RA+ cells. Repertoires were generated with immunoSEQ multiplex PCR, while TCRdb's copy carries only in-frame clones and drops some. The sample lists hundreds of thousands of clones, approximately 92% occurring once. Sequences were obtained from naive CD8+ T cells sorted from blood. These receptors originate from a man between 25 and 39 years old in good health.

This rearrangement joins TRBV5-4 to TRBJ2-7, with TRBD1 identical over 7 bases. Germline V lookup: CDR1 SGHNT, CDR2 YYREEE (reference sequence). V was clipped by 5 bases and J by 0 bases; unmatched bases: 2. The CDR3 spans 13 residues. Written as DNA, the CDR3 is TGTGCCAGCAGAGAGGGGGCCTCCTACGAGCAGTACTTC. Translating gives CASREGASYEQYF.

The chain recombines TRBV7-8 with TRBJ2-1; 11 positions agree with TRBD2. The CDR3 sequence is 16 residues long. CDR1 and CDR2 (germline): SGHVS, FQNEAQ. V dropped 5 bases and J dropped 4; count of bases not matched to a gene: 7. DNA for the CDR3: TGTGCCAGCAGCCCTGTCGGGACTAGCGGATACAATGAGCAGTTCTTC. Protein: CASSPVGTSGYNEQFF.

The V and J genes are TRBV6-1 and TRBJ2-7; no reliable D call. Trimming removed 1 base at V and 3 bases at J, with 19 bases between. Germline V CDR1 and CDR2: MNHNS, SASEGT. The CDR3 extends over 17 amino acids. The CDR3 bases are TGTGCCAGCAGTGAAGGAACTTTACTTCTGACGGACTACGAGCAGTACTTC. It codes for CASSEGTLLLTDYEQYF.

This clone was picked up a small number of times. V gene TRBV28 combines with J gene TRBJ2-7; D not certain. The V end lost 6 bases, the J end lost 0 bases, and 6 bases lay between the germline ends. The germline V gene encodes CDR1 MDHEN and CDR2 SYDVKM. The CDR3 runs 12 residues. CDR3 protein: CASRDGSYEQYF. CDR3 coding DNA: TGTGCCAGCAGGGACGGCTCCTACGAGCAGTACTTC.

The V gene is TRBV5-5, the J gene TRBJ2-5; maybe TRBD1 (5 bases). CDR3 size: 15 residues. Trimming took off 3 bases at V and 3 bases at J, with 15 bases between the two ends. CDR1 is SGHKS and CDR2 is YYEKEE in the germline V gene (reference sequence). In DNA, the CDR3 is TGTGCCAGCAGCTCCCGCTGGGGCAGCGAAGAGACCCAGTACTTC. Translated: CASSSRWGSEETQYF.

The chain has TRBV2 and TRBJ2-1; unclear D gene. Trimming pared 8 bases from V and 5 bases from J, leaving 16 bases between. The CDR3 is made up of 14 amino acids. The germline CDR1 and CDR2 sequences are SNHLY and FYNNEI. CDR3 nucleotide sequence: TGTGCCAGCTCCCACGTGGGCAGGAACAATGAGCAGTTCTTC. It is translated as CASSHVGRNNEQFF.

The V and J genes are TRBV1 and TRBJ1-2. TRBV1 is labeled a pseudogene. The CDR3 is 16 amino acids. CDR3: CTSSAKSVRKTYGYTF. The DNA of the CDR3 is TGCACCAGCAGTGCCAAAAGTGTGCGAAAGACCTATGGCTACACCTTC.

The chain recombines TRBV19 with TRBJ1-4; a possible D gene is TRBD1 (5 bases). The CDR3 runs to 15 residues. The germline V and J ends were trimmed by 6 bases and 5 bases, with 16 bases remaining between them. CDR1 and CDR2 from the germline V gene are LNHDA and SQIVND (reference sequence). The CDR3 region is CASSPDRVGNEKLFF. CDR3 sequence (DNA): TGTGCCAGTAGCCCTGACAGAGTGGGAAATGAAAAACTGTTTTTT.

V and J are TRBV28 and TRBJ1-5; D is perhaps TRBD1 (6 bases). The ends were cut back, 6 bases at V and 4 bases at J, with 16 bases in the middle. Germline V gene lookup returns CDR1 MDHEN and CDR2 SYDVKM. The CDR3 contains 15 residues. The CDR3 region is CASRPTTGLNQPQHF. The CDR3 DNA sequence: TGTGCCAGCAGACCTACTACAGGGTTGAATCAGCCCCAGCATTTT.

The rearrangement joins TRBV15 to TRBJ2-7; D might be TRBD1 (6 bases). The V end was cut by 3 bases, the J end by 1 base, with 10 bases between. The CDR3 has 14 residues. CDR1 is LNHNV, CDR2 YYDKDF, per germline (reference sequence). The CDR3 protein is CATSSERGSYEQYF. In nucleotides, the CDR3 is TGTGCCACCAGCAGTGAGAGGGGGTCCTACGAGCAGTACTTC.

The count of this clone is one. The chain recombines TRBV7-8 with TRBJ2-2; TRBD2 matches at 7 bases. From germline, CDR1 is SGHVS and CDR2 FQNEAQ. The CDR3 runs to 16 residues. V gave up 5 bases and J gave up 8 bases; unmatched junction bases: 14. The CDR3 sequence is CASSTPGTTKKGELFF. The CDR3 region has the DNA TGTGCCAGCAGCACACCCGGGACTACTAAGAAGGGGGAGCTGTTTTTT. Full variable domain (remainder filled in from reference TRBV7-8 and TRBJ2-2): GAGVSQSPRYKVAKRGQDVALRCDPISGHVSLFWYQQALGQGPEFLTYFQNEAQLDKSGLPSDRFFAERPEGSVSTLKIQRTQQEDSAVYLCASSTPGTTKKGELFFGEGSRLTVL.

This chain joins TRBV19 and TRBJ2-5; perhaps TRBD2 as D (7 bases). Germline V gene lookup returns CDR1 LNHDA and CDR2 SQIVND (reference sequence). The CDR3 has 16 amino acids. Deletions cut 7 bases from V and 5 bases from J, with 23 bases between. The CDR3 DNA sequence: TGTGCCAGTAAACCACTCCACGGGGGGCTAGAGGAGACCCAGTACTTC. This encodes CASKPLHGGLEETQYF.

The V gene is TRBV5-4, the J gene TRBJ1-4, with TRBD1 matching over 7 bases. CDR1 SGHNT and CDR2 YYREEE come from the germline V gene (reference sequence). CDR3 size: 17 residues. The V and J ends lost 1 base and 8 bases, in that order; junction bases with no gene match: 14. The CDR3 region is CASSLKEGAAVSEKLFF. CDR3 nucleotide sequence: TGTGCCAGCAGCTTGAAGGAGGGGGCGGCGGTTAGCGAAAAACTGTTTTTT.

This clone has a handful of counts. The chain links TRBV7-9 to TRBJ2-7; D not certain. Trimming took 6 bases from V and 5 from J, leaving 8 bases between them. This CDR3 has 11 residues. Germline V gene sequence: CDR1 SEHNR, CDR2 FQNEAQ (reference sequence). The CDR3 bases are TGTGCCAGCAGGGGTTTCCACGAGCAGTACTTC. It codes for CASRGFHEQYF.

Note on this clone: The same CDR3 can be traced to other DNA sequences in this sample. The chain uses TRBV30 and TRBJ2-7; D uncertain. V gave up 0 bases and J gave up 4 bases, with 4 bases separating them. The CDR3 totals 11 residues. CDR1 is GTSNPN, CDR2 SVGIG, per germline (reference sequence). The CDR3, as DNA: TGTGCCTGGAGTGTCGGGTACGAGCAGTACTTC. It translates to CAWSVGYEQYF.

The chain recombines TRBV29-1 with TRBJ2-5; TRBD1 agrees at 7 bases. The CDR3 runs to 15 residues. Germline V CDR1 and CDR2: SQVTM, ANQGSEA. After removal of 6 bases from V and 5 bases from J, the junction contained 15 bases not matched to a gene. The CDR3 loop is CSVTGTLQSAETQYF. CDR3 DNA sequence: TGCAGCGTGACAGGGACCCTGCAATCCGCGGAGACCCAGTACTTC.

V usage is TRBV10-2 and J usage is TRBJ2-7; 12 bases fit TRBD1. Trimming took 5 bases from V and 4 from J; bases not matched to a gene: 9. CDR3 size: 16 residues. CDR1 and CDR2 from the germline V gene are WSHSY and SAAADI. CDR3 nucleotide sequence: TGCGCCAGCAGTAACCGGGACAGGGGGCCTCGATACGAGCAGTACTTC. It specifies CASSNRDRGPRYEQYF.

The chain links TRBV28 to TRBJ2-2; 8 positions match TRBD1. V dropped 5 bases and J dropped 0; count of bases not matched to a gene: 5. The CDR3 is 16 residues long. The germline V gene encodes CDR1 MDHEN and CDR2 SYDVKM. CDR3 in amino acids: CASSPRTGTNTGELFF. The CDR3, as DNA: TGTGCCAGCAGTCCTCGGACAGGGACGAACACCGGGGAGCTGTTTTTT. Combining the CDR3 with reference TRBV28 and TRBJ2-2 gives the whole variable domain DVKVTQSSRYLVKRTGEKVFLECVQDMDHENMFWYRQDPGLGLRLIYFSYDVKMKEKGDIPEGYSVSREKKERFSLILESASTNQTSMYLCASSPRTGTNTGELFFGEGSRLTVL.

The chain joins TRBV28 to TRBJ2-7, with 8 bases matching TRBD1. CDR1 and CDR2 (germline): MDHEN, SYDVKM. After removal of 10 bases from V and 5 bases from J, the junction contained 7 bases not matched to a gene. The CDR3 runs to 12 residues. The CDR3 coding sequence is TGTGCCACCCTAAAGGACAGGGACGAGCAGTACTTC. Translating gives CATLKDRDEQYF.

This rearrangement joins TRBV6-5 to TRBJ1-1; weak D call: TRBD1 (6 bases). The V gene lost 6 bases and the J gene lost 0 bases, with 11 bases spanning the gap. Germline CDR1 reads MNHEY; CDR2 reads SVGAGI. The CDR3 loop spans 14 amino acids. The CDR3: CASRMTGLNTEAFF. The CDR3 DNA sequence: TGTGCCAGCAGGATGACAGGTTTGAACACTGAAGCTTTCTTT.

V is TRBV7-6 and J is TRBJ1-1; D call uncertain. V lost 5 bases, J lost 4 bases, and 17 bases lay in between. The V gene's germline CDR1 is SGHVS and CDR2 FNYEAQ. The CDR3 has 15 residues. CDR3 in DNA: TGTGCCAGCAGCACTGAGCCGTTCGGCGGCACTGAAGCTTTCTTT. Amino acids: CASSTEPFGGTEAFF.

The chain is built from TRBV19 and TRBJ2-1, with TRBD2 as a possible D gene (7 bases). The length of the CDR3 is 15 residues. The germline gives CDR1 LNHDA, CDR2 SQIVND (reference sequence). Trimming stripped 3 bases from V and 7 bases from J, with 16 bases between. Here the CDR3 reads CASSIRGAEGNEQFF. The CDR3 DNA is TGTGCCAGTAGTATTCGGGGGGCGGAGGGGAATGAGCAGTTCTTC.